The 23 T cell receptor beta chains listed next were all sequenced from one sample in a study of blood T cell repertoires in COVID-19. Sequenced by immunoSEQ multiplex PCR; TCRdb stores in-frame clones only, minus some. Of around 160,000 clones listed, approximately 91% are singletons. The sequenced sample consisted of peripheral blood. All receptors derive from a man aged 18-30 years with acute or convalescent COVID-19.

The rearrangement uses TRBV4-2 and TRBJ1-5; no firm D call. In germline, CDR1 is LGHNA, CDR2 YNFKEQ. This CDR3 region has 16 residues. V lost 0 bases and J 0 bases, leaving 9 bases between the germline ends. The CDR3 reads CASSQEVGFSNQPQHF. The CDR3 nucleotides read TGTGCCAGCAGCCAAGAGGTGGGCTTTAGCAATCAGCCCCAGCATTTT.

A single count supports this clone. This chain uses TRBV30 with TRBJ2-5; D perhaps matches TRBD1 (5 bases). V was clipped by 2 bases and J by 7 bases, with 14 bases between them. There are 13 residues in the CDR3. Germline V CDR1 and CDR2: GTSNPN, SVGIG (reference sequence). DNA of the CDR3: TGTGCCTGGAGTATTAACAGGAGTGGGACCCAGTACTTC. Translation: CAWSINRSGTQYF.

The CDR3 is CASSPQGQGTQGTQYF. The CDR3 nucleotides are TGTGCCAGCTCACCACAGGGACAGGGTACTCAGGGTACGCAGTATTTT. The chain uses TRBV18 and TRBJ2-3; 9 nucleotides line up with TRBD1. Germline CDR1 and CDR2: KGHSH and LQKENI. This CDR3 comprises 16 residues. V was pared by 1 base and J by 8 bases, with 10 bases of the junction left unmatched.

The DNA of the CDR3 is TGTGCCAGCAAAATCGGACAGGGGAGCAATCAGCCCCAGCATTTT. Translation gives CASKIGQGSNQPQHF. This chain links TRBV6-5 with TRBJ1-5, with 9 bases lining up with TRBD1. Germline V lookup: CDR1 MNHEY, CDR2 SVGAGI. With 7 bases clipped from V and 1 base from J, the junction kept 5 bases outside the gene matches. CDR3 length: 15 amino acids.

The chain employs TRBV29-1 and TRBJ1-1; 8 bases map to TRBD1. The germline CDR1 and CDR2 sequences are SQVTM and ANQGSEA. This CDR3 spans 12 amino acids. The V segment lost 1 base and the J segment 11 bases; nucleotides outside the gene matches: 6. CDR3 protein: CSVEGGQGGAFF. The CDR3 DNA reads as TGCAGCGTTGAAGGAGGACAGGGAGGGGCTTTCTTT.

V is TRBV5-4 and J is TRBJ1-3; the D is unclear. Germline assignment: CDR1 SGHNT and CDR2 YYREEE (reference sequence). V was shortened by 0 bases and J by 6 bases, with 7 bases between the two germline ends. The length of the CDR3 is 13 residues. The CDR3 nucleotides read TGTGCCAGCAGCTTGGCCCAGGAAAACACCATATATTTT. It encodes CASSLAQENTIYF. The variable domain in full, completed from reference TRBV5-4 and TRBJ1-3, reads ETGVTQSPTHLIKTRGQQVTLRCSSQSGHNTVSWYQQALGQGPQFIFQYYREEENGRGNFPPRFSGLQFPNYSSELNVNALELDDSALYLCASSLAQENTIYFGEGSWLTVV.

This chain uses TRBV20-1 with TRBJ2-1; tentative D call: TRBD1 (7 bases). CDR3 size: 11 residues. Germline CDR1 DFQATT, CDR2 SNEGSKA (reference sequence). V was pared by 5 bases and J by 9 bases, with 11 bases between. CDR3 DNA: TGCAGTGCTCATCAGGGGGGTGAGCAGTTCTTC. Amino acid sequence: CSAHQGGEQFF.

The chain employs TRBV2 and TRBJ2-1; 12 bases are a match to TRBD1. This CDR3 has 15 amino acids. Trimming took 7 bases from V and 6 from J; bases not matched to a gene: 7. CDR1 is SNHLY, CDR2 FYNNEI, per germline. The CDR3 bases are TGTGCCAGCACTACGGGACAGGGGGCAGGCAATGAGCAGTTCTTC. Protein sequence: CASTTGQGAGNEQFF.

J is TRBJ2-7 and V is TRBV7-2; D unresolved. The CDR3 runs to 14 residues. Germline V gene sequence: CDR1 SGHTA, CDR2 FQGNSA. The V end was cut by 2 bases, the J end by 6 bases, with 14 bases between. The CDR3 sequence: CASSLLGYTSEQYF. DNA for the CDR3: TGTGCCAGCAGCTTACTGGGCTACACGTCCGAGCAGTACTTC.

The chain couples TRBV5-1 to TRBJ1-1, with TRBD1 as a possible D gene (6 bases). V was pared by 4 bases and J by 1 base, with 17 bases between. CDR1 SGHRS and CDR2 YFSETQ come from the germline V gene. This CDR3 contains 16 residues. The DNA for the CDR3 is TGCGCCAGCAGCCCCACTACAGGGAGGGGGAACACTGAAGCTTTCTTT. This codes for CASSPTTGRGNTEAFF.

This rearrangement joins TRBV5-5 to TRBJ2-3; D perhaps matches TRBD1 (6 bases). V was trimmed by 3 bases and J by 6 bases, leaving 11 bases between them. The CDR3 is 13 residues long. The germline V gene has CDR1 SGHKS and CDR2 YYEKEE (reference sequence). The CDR3 protein is CASSSGAVDTQYF. The CDR3 coding sequence is TGTGCCAGCAGCTCAGGGGCAGTTGATACGCAGTATTTT.

The V gene is TRBV2, the J gene TRBJ1-2, with 7 nucleotides matching TRBD1. This CDR3 spans 12 amino acids. In germline, CDR1 is SNHLY, CDR2 FYNNEI. V gave up 6 bases and J gave up 6 bases; unmatched junction bases: 4. CDR3 sequence: CASRTGLDGYTF. The DNA of the CDR3 is TGTGCCAGCAGGACAGGGCTGGATGGCTACACCTTC.

J is TRBJ1-2 and V is TRBV6-4; possibly TRBD1 for D (5 bases). V was shortened by 2 bases and J by 8 bases, with 15 bases between the two germline ends. The CDR3 runs 14 residues. CDR1 MRHNA and CDR2 SNTAGT come from the germline V gene. CDR3 coding DNA: TGTGCCAGCAGTGACACCCATGACAGTCGCGGCTACACCTTC. Protein sequence: CASSDTHDSRGYTF.

The chain couples TRBV19 to TRBJ1-2; unclear D gene. Trimming left V 3 bases short and J 4 bases short, with 21 bases between. The CDR3 loop spans 17 amino acids. The germline gives CDR1 LNHDA, CDR2 SQIVND (reference sequence). CDR3 coding DNA: TGTGCCAGTAGTATTAATCAGATCGGGGATTACGGCTATGGCTACACCTTC. Translated: CASSINQIGDYGYGYTF.

The sample holds one count of this clone. J is TRBJ1-2 and V is TRBV12-3 or TRBV12-4, with D tentatively TRBD1 (6 bases). The CDR3 extends over 13 amino acids. V lost 2 bases and J lost 4, with 8 bases in between. CDR3: CASSLTGSYGYTF. The CDR3 region has the DNA TGTGCCAGCAGTTTAACAGGGAGCTATGGCTACACCTTC.

The V and J genes are TRBV9 and TRBJ2-7, with D perhaps TRBD1 (6 bases). V lost 3 bases and J lost 5, with 9 bases in between. CDR1 is SGDLS and CDR2 is YYNGEE in the germline V gene. This CDR3 contains 12 residues. The CDR3 nucleotides are TGTGCCAGCAGCGCGACAGGACACGAGCAGTACTTC. Translation: CASSATGHEQYF.

J is TRBJ2-7 and V is TRBV25-1; 8 nucleotides align to TRBD1. There are 14 residues in the CDR3. V lost 8 bases to trimming and J lost 0 bases; unmatched junction nucleotides: 6. Germline assignment: CDR1 MGHDK and CDR2 SYGVNS. The CDR3: CASGRTGSSYEQYF. In nucleotides, the CDR3 is TGTGCCAGCGGCAGGACAGGGAGCTCCTACGAGCAGTACTTC.

The J gene is TRBJ2-1, the V gene TRBV7-9; 9 bases line up with TRBD1. The length of the CDR3 is 18 residues. Losses at the gene ends were 5 bases for V and 1 base for J; bases not matched to a gene: 12. Looked up from germline, CDR1 is SEHNR and CDR2 is FQNEAQ (reference sequence). The CDR3 DNA is TGTGCCAGCAGCCCGATAGGGACAGGGAAAGGATCCTACAATGAGCAGTTCTTC. It codes for CASSPIGTGKGSYNEQFF.

This sequence joins TRBV19 and TRBJ1-2; a possible D gene is TRBD1 (5 bases). CDR3 length: 15 residues. V lost 5 bases, J lost 6 bases, and 19 bases lay in between. The V gene's germline CDR1 is LNHDA and CDR2 SQIVND (reference sequence). The CDR3 spells CASSSPGYDSDGYTF. CDR3 coding DNA: TGTGCCAGTAGTTCCCCAGGGTACGACAGTGATGGCTACACCTTC.

This sequence joins TRBV19 and TRBJ2-1, with TRBD2 identical over 8 bases. Looked up from germline, CDR1 is LNHDA and CDR2 is SQIVND (reference sequence). The V gene end was trimmed by 3 bases and the J gene end by 7 bases; junction bases not matched to a gene: 11. The CDR3 has 16 amino acids. As DNA, the CDR3 is TGTGCCAGTAGTATCGGGTTGGTAGCGGGGTTGAATGAGCAGTTCTTC. As protein: CASSIGLVAGLNEQFF.

This rearrangement joins TRBV5-1 to TRBJ1-1, with 8 positions matching TRBD1. This CDR3 has 15 residues. V shed 0 bases, J shed 5 bases, and the junction held 6 bases outside the gene matches. Germline values: CDR1 SGHRS, CDR2 YFSETQ. Written as DNA, the CDR3 is TGCGCCAGCAGCTTGGTGGACAGGGATAATACTGAAGCTTTCTTT. Protein product: CASSLVDRDNTEAFF. The full variable domain, with the rest looked up from reference TRBV5-1 and TRBJ1-1, is KAGVTQTPRYLIKTRGQQVTLSCSPISGHRSVSWYQQTPGQGLQFLFEYFSETQRNKGNFPGRFSGRQFSNSRSEMNVSTLELGDSALYLCASSLVDRDNTEAFFGQGTRLTVV.

In this sample, this clone turned up a few times. Other DNA sequences of this sample code for an identical CDR3. The chain carries TRBV11-2 and TRBJ2-1; TRBD2 is a possible D gene (5 bases). V lost 1 base and J 5 bases, leaving 6 bases between the germline ends. The CDR3 loop spans 13 amino acids. Germline V lookup: CDR1 SGHAT, CDR2 FQNNGV. The CDR3 DNA reads TGTGCCAGCAGCTTAGCGGGGAACAATGAGCAGTTCTTC. This translates into CASSLAGNNEQFF.

The chain recombines TRBV6-5 with TRBJ1-1; D may be TRBD1 (6 bases). With 2 bases removed from V and 0 bases from J, the gap between germline ends came to 10 bases. The CDR3 is 15 residues long. Germline values: CDR1 MNHEY, CDR2 SVGAGI. CDR3 coding DNA: TGTGCCAGCAGTTACGAGGGGGGGGTGAACACTGAAGCTTTCTTT. Amino acid sequence: CASSYEGGVNTEAFF.